This T cell receptor beta chain was sequenced in a study of identical twins. In TCRdb, the 5' RACE reads were re-called with MiXCR into one record per CDR3 protein. Among about 460,000 distinct CDR3 sequences listed, approximately 15% were seen once. Findings of the study overall: Researchers caution that invariant MAIT and iNKT cells could partly confound zero-insertion analyses. Excess sharing by twins proved weaker in beta out-of-frame sequences.

Germline V gene data show CDR1 as SGHVS and CDR2 as FQNEAQ. Trimming removed 5 bases at V and 7 bases at J, with 17 bases between. The CDR3 has 14 amino acids. This clonotype was picked up a small number of times. Its matching antigen is unknown. The sample also formed part of further work on yellow fever vaccine responses in identical twins. From that second work: Reportedly, twins' vaccine T cell responses looked partly convergent and partly personalized.

This chain joins TRBV7-8 and TRBJ1-2; possibly TRBD1 for D (5 bases). The material sequenced was CD4+ T cells sorted from blood. This TCR was sampled from a woman between 18 and 30 years old in good health. This chain's CDR3 is CASSPHLAGTGYTF. The CDR3 DNA follows: TGTGCCAGCAGCCCTCATCTTGCAGGGACTGGCTACACCTTC.